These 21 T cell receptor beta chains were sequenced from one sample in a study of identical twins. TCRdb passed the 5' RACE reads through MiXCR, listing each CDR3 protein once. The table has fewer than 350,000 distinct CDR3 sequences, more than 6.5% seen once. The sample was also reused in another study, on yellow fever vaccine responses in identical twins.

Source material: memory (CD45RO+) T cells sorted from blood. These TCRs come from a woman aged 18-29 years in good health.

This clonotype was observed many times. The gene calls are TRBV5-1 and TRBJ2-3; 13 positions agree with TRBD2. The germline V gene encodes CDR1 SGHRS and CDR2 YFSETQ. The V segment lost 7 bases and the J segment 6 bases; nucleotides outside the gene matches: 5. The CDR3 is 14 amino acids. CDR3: CASSRTSGSDTQYF. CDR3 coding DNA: TGCGCCAGCTCACGGACTAGCGGGAGCGATACGCAGTATTTT.

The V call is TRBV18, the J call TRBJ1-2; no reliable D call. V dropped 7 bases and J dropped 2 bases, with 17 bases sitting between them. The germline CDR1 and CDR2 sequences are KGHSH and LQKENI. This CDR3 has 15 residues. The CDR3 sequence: CASLPVAQKNYGYTF. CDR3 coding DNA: TGTGCCAGCTTGCCGGTGGCCCAAAAGAACTATGGCTACACCTTC.

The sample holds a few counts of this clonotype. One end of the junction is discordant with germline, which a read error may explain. In DNA form, the CDR3 reads TGTGCCAGCAGTTTCTCATCACTCCTCCACTTT. This encodes CASSFSSLLHF. The gene calls are TRBV28 and TRBJ1-6, with D uncertain. CDR1 is MDHEN and CDR2 is SYDVKM in the germline V gene. This CDR3 has 11 amino acids.

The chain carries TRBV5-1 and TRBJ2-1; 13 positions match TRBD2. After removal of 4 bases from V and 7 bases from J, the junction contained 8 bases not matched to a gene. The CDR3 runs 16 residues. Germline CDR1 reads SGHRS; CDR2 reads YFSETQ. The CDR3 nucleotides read TGCGCCAGCAGCGGCCGGACTAGCGGGGGCATAAATGAGCAGTTCTTC. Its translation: CASSGRTSGGINEQFF.

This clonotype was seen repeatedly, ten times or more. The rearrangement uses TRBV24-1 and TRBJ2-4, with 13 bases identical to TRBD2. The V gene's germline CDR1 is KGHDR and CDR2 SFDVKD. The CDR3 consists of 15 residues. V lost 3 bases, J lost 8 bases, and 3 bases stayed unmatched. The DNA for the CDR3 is TGTGCCACCAGTGATACCGGGACTAGCGGGGACATTCAGTACTTC. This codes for CATSDTGTSGDIQYF.

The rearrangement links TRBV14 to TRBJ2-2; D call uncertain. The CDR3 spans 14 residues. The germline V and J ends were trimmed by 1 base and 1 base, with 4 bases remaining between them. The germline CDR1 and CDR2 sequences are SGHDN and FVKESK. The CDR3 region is CASSQVVNTGELFF. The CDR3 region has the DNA TGTGCCAGCAGCCAAGTGGTGAACACCGGGGAGCTGTTTTTT. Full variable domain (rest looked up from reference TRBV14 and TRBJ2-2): EAGVTQFPSHSVIEKGQTVTLRCDPISGHDNLYWYRRVMGKEIKFLLHFVKESKQDESGMPNNRFLAERTGGTYSTLKVQPAELEDSGVYFCASSQVVNTGELFFGEGSRLTVL.

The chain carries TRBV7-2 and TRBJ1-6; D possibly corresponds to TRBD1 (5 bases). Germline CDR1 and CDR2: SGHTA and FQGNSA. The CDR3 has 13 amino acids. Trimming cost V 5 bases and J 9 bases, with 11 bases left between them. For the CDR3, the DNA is TGTGCCAGCAGCGCTGATGGGACTTCACCCCTCCACTTT. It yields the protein CASSADGTSPLHF.

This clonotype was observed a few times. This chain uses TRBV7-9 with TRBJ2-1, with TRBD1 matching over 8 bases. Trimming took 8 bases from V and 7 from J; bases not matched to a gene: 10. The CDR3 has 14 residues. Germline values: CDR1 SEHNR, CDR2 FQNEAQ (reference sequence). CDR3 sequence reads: CASPGDRGYNEQFF. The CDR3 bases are TGTGCCAGCCCCGGTGACAGGGGATATAATGAGCAGTTCTTC.

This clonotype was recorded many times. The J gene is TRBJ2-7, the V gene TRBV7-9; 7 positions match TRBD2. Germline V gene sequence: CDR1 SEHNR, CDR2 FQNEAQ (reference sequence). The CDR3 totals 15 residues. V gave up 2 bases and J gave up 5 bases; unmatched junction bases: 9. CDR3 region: CASSLSRGSGHEQYV. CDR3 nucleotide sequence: TGTGCCAGCAGCTTAAGTCGGGGTAGCGGGCACGAGCAGTACGTC.

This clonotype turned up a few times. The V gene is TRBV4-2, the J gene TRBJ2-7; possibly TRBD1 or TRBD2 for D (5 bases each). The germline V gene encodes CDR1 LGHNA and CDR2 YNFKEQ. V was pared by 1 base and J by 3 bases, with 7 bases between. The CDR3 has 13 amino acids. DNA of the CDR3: TGTGCCAGCAGCCAAGGGGGGAACTACGAGCAGTACTTC. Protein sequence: CASSQGGNYEQYF.

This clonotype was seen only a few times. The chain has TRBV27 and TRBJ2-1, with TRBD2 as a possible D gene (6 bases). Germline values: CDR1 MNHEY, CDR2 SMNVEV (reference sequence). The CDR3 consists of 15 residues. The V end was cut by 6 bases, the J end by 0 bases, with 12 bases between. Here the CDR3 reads CASRPDYRSYNEQFF. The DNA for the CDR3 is TGTGCCAGCAGGCCGGACTATCGCTCCTACAATGAGCAGTTCTTC.

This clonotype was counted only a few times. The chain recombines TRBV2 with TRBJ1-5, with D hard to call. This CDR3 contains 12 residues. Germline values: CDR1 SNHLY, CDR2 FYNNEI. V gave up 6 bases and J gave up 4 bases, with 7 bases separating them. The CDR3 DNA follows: TGTGCCAGCAGACAGCTGAATCAGCCCCAGCATTTT. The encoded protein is CASRQLNQPQHF. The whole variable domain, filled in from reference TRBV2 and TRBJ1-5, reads EPEVTQTPSHQVTQMGQEVILRCVPISNHLYFYWYRQILGQKVEFLVSFYNNEISEKSEIFDDQFSVERPDGSNFTLKIRSTKLEDSAMYFCASRQLNQPQHFGDGTRLSIL.

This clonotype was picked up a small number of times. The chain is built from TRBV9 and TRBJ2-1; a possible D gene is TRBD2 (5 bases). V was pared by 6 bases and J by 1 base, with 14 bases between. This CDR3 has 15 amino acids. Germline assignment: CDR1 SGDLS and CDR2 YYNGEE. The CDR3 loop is CASTRPGDSYNEQFF. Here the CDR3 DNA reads TGTGCCAGCACCCGGCCCGGGGATTCCTACAATGAGCAGTTCTTC.

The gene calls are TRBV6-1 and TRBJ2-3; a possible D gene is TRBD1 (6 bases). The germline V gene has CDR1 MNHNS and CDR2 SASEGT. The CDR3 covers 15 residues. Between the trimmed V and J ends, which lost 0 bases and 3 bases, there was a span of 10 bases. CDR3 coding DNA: TGTGCCAGCAGTGAAGCGCTGGGGGCTACAGATACGCAGTATTTT. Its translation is CASSEALGATDTQYF.

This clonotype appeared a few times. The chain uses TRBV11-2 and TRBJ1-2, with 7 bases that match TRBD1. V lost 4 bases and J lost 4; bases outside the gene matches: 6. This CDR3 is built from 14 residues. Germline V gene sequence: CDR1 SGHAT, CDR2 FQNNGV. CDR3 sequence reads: CASSSNRGSYGYTF. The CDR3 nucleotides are TGTGCCAGCAGCTCCAACAGGGGAAGCTATGGCTACACCTTC.

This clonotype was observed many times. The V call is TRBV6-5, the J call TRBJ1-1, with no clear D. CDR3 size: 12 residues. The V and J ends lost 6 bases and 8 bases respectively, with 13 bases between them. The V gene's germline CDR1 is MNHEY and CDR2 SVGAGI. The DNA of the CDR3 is TGTGCCAGCAGCCCCTGGAAGGGAGAAGCTTTCTTT. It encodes CASSPWKGEAFF.

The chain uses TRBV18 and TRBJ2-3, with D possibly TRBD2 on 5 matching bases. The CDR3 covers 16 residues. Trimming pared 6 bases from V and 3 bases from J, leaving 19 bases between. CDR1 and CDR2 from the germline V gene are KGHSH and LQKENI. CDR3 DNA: TGTGCCAGCTCCCTAAAACTAGAGAGTCGTACAGATACGCAGTATTTT. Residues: CASSLKLESRTDTQYF.

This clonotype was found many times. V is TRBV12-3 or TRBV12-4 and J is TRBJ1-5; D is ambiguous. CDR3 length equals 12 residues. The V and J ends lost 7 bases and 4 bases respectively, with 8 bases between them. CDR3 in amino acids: CASTASNQPQHF. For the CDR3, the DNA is TGTGCCAGCACCGCCTCAAATCAGCCCCAGCATTTT.

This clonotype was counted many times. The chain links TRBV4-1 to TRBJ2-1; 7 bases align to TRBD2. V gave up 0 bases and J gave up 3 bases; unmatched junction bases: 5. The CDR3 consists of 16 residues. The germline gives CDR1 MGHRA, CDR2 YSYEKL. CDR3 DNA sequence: TGCGCCAGCAGCCAAGACGGGGACTACCTCTACAATGAGCAGTTCTTC. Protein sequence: CASSQDGDYLYNEQFF.

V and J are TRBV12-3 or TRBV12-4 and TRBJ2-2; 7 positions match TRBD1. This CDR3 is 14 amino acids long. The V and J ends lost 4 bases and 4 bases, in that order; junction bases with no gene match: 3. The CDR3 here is CASSSDRRTGELFF. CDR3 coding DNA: TGTGCCAGCAGTTCGGACAGGCGCACCGGGGAGCTGTTTTTT.

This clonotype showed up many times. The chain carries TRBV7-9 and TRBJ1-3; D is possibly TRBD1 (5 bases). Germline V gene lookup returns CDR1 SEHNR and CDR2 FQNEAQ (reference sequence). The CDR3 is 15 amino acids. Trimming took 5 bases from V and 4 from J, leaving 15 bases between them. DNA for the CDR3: TGTGCCAGCAGCATGGGGCCGACCCCGGGAAACACCATATATTTT. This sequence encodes CASSMGPTPGNTIYF.